The clone carrying this T cell receptor (beta chain) was picked up one time. Because the CDR3's place on the DNA is in doubt, the DNA is left out and the CDR3 is given as listed by TCRdb. Seattle cases were enrolled at active infection and followed longitudinally. The CDR3 is 16 amino acids in total, end residues counted. This entry is derived from a study of blood T cell repertoires in COVID-19. For the study at large: COVID-19 samples from acute and convalescent phases originated in the United States, Italy and Spain. In each case, the material was cDNA or gDNA derived from T cells, B-cell-depleted T cells, or PBMCs.

TCRdb's table, derived via immunoSEQ multiplex PCR, lists solely in-frame clones and lacks some. The table lists some 360,000 clones, 70% to 90% of them singletons. This clonotype originated in a woman aged 60-75 years with COVID-19, enrolled during active disease. The chain combines TRBV21-1 with TRBJ2-1; TRBD1, the table's D call, was not compared with the DNA. TRBV21-1 is annotated as a pseudogene. Sequencing input: peripheral blood. This CDR3 is CASSPPWGRGSNEQFF.